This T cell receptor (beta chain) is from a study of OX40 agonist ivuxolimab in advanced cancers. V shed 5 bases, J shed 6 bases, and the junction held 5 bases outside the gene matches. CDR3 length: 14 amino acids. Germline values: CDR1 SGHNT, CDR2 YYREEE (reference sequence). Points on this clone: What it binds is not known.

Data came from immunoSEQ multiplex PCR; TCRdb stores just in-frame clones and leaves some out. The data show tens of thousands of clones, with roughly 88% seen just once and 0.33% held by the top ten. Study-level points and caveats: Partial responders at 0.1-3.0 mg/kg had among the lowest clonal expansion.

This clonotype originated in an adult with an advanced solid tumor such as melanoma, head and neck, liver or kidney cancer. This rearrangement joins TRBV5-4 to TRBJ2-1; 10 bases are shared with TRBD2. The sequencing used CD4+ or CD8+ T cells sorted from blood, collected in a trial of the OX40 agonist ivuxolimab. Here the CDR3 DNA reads TGTGCCAGCAGTGAGACTAGCGGGTTCAATGAGCAGTTCTTC. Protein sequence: CASSETSGFNEQFF.